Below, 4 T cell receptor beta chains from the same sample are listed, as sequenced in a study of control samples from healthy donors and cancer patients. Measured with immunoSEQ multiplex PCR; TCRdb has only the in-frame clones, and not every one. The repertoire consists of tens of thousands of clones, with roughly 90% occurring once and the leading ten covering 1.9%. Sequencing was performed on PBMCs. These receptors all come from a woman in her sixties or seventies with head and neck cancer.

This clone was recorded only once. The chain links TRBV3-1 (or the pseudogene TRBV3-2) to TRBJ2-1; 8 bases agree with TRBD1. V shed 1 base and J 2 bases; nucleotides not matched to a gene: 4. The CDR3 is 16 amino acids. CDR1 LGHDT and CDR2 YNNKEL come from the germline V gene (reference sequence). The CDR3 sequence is CASSQGAGGAYNEQFF. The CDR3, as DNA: TGTGCCAGCAGCCAAGGGGCAGGGGGCGCCTACAATGAGCAGTTCTTC.

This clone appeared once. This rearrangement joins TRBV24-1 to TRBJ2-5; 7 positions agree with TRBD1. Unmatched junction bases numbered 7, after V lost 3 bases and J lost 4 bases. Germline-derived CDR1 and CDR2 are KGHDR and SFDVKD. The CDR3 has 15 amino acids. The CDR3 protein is CATSDTTGAGETQYF. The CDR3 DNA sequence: TGTGCCACCAGTGATACAACAGGGGCCGGAGAGACCCAGTACTTC.

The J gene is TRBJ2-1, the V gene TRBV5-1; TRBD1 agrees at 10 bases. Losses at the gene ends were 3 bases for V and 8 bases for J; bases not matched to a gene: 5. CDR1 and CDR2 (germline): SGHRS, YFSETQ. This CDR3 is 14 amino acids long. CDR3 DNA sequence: TGCGCCAGCAGCTATTCGACAGGGGGCGATGAGCAGTTCTTC. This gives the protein CASSYSTGGDEQFF.

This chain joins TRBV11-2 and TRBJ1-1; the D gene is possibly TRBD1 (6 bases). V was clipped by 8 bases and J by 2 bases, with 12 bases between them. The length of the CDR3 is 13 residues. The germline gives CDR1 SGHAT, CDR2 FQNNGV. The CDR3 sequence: CASGTGSNTEAFF. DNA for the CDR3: TGTGCCAGCGGAACAGGGTCTAACACTGAAGCTTTCTTT.